These 32 T cell receptor beta chains share one sample of origin, sequenced in a study of OX40 agonist ivuxolimab in advanced cancers. Some clones are missing from TCRdb's copy, which holds only in-frame ones; the method was immunoSEQ multiplex PCR. The repertoire holds approximately 35,000 clones, with 65% to 75% as singletons. This material consisted of CD4+ or CD8+ T cells sorted from blood, taken in a trial of the OX40 agonist ivuxolimab. These receptors were collected from an adult with an advanced solid tumor such as melanoma, head and neck, liver or kidney cancer.

The count of this clone is one. V usage is TRBV5-4 and J usage is TRBJ1-2; 7 positions agree with TRBD1. The V gene's germline CDR1 is SGHNT and CDR2 YYREEE (reference sequence). The CDR3 has 13 amino acids. The V segment lost 3 bases and the J segment 4 bases; nucleotides outside the gene matches: 3. CDR3 amino acids: CASSSRDSYGYTF. DNA of the CDR3: TGTGCCAGCAGCTCGAGGGACAGCTATGGCTACACCTTC.

The chain joins TRBV18 to TRBJ1-6; D is undetermined. CDR3 size: 15 residues. The V end was cut by 3 bases, the J end by 7 bases, with 13 bases between. The V gene's germline CDR1 is KGHSH and CDR2 LQKENI. CDR3 DNA: TGTGCCAGCTCACCCTCGGCAGGCGGGAATTCACCCCTCCACTTT. Its protein product is CASSPSAGGNSPLHF.

The chain employs TRBV5-4 and TRBJ2-3, with a possible D match to TRBD2 (7 bases). The CDR3 length is 16 residues. Per germline, CDR1 SGHNT and CDR2 YYREEE (reference sequence). Trimming pared 5 bases from V and 4 bases from J, leaving 20 bases between. The CDR3 coding sequence is TGTGCCAGCAGTGGGGGGGGGCGTATTGCGGCAGATACGCAGTATTTT. It specifies CASSGGGRIAADTQYF.

The chain has TRBV4-2 and TRBJ2-5; TRBD1 might be the D (6 bases). From germline, CDR1 is LGHNA and CDR2 YNFKEQ. This CDR3 spans 13 amino acids. The V and J ends lost 5 bases and 3 bases respectively, with 10 bases between them. As DNA, the CDR3 is TGTGCCAGCAGCGGGGGCGGTAAAGAGACCCAGTACTTC. As protein: CASSGGGKETQYF.

This clone came up once. This sequence joins TRBV6-5 and TRBJ1-3; D not resolved. V gave up 6 bases and J gave up 4 bases, with 16 bases separating them. Germline V gives CDR1 MNHEY, CDR2 SVGAGI. The CDR3 is made up of 15 amino acids. In nucleotides, the CDR3 is TGTGCCAGCAGATCCTCCGGAGCGGACGGAAACACCATATATTTT. Amino acid sequence: CASRSSGADGNTIYF.

The chain carries TRBV2 and TRBJ2-1; 8 nucleotides match TRBD2. Germline values: CDR1 SNHLY, CDR2 FYNNEI. Losses at the gene ends were 6 bases for V and 7 bases for J; bases not matched to a gene: 11. This CDR3 is built from 15 residues. CDR3 coding DNA: TGTGCCAGCAGGGATAAAACTAGCGGTGGAAATGAGCAGTTCTTC. Its protein product is CASRDKTSGGNEQFF. The entire variable domain, with the rest obtained from reference TRBV2 and TRBJ2-1, is as follows: EPEVTQTPSHQVTQMGQEVILRCVPISNHLYFYWYRQILGQKVEFLVSFYNNEISEKSEIFDDQFSVERPDGSNFTLKIRSTKLEDSAMYFCASRDKTSGGNEQFFGPGTRLTVL.

The sample holds a few counts of this clone. The sample carries other DNA sequences with the same CDR3. V usage is TRBV5-1 and J usage is TRBJ1-6; a weak D match, TRBD1 (5 bases). From germline, CDR1 is SGHRS and CDR2 YFSETQ. This CDR3 is 15 amino acids long. V was pared by 4 bases and J by 4 bases, with 12 bases between. As DNA, the CDR3 is TGCGCCAGCAGCCCCGGGACTACTTATAATTCACCCCTCCACTTT. Its protein is CASSPGTTYNSPLHF. Looking up the rest from reference TRBV5-1 and TRBJ1-6 gives the full variable domain: KAGVTQTPRYLIKTRGQQVTLSCSPISGHRSVSWYQQTPGQGLQFLFEYFSETQRNKGNFPGRFSGRQFSNSRSEMNVSTLELGDSALYLCASSPGTTYNSPLHFGNGTRLTVT.

Points on this clone: Additional DNA sequences in this sample encode the identical CDR3. The J gene is TRBJ1-1, the V gene TRBV4-1, with D possibly matching TRBD1 (6 bases). The V and J ends lost 6 bases and 1 base respectively, with 12 bases between them. The CDR3 contains 14 residues. In germline, CDR1 is MGHRA, CDR2 YSYEKL. For the CDR3, the DNA is TGCGCCAGCAGAAACAGGGCAAAGAACACTGAAGCTTTCTTT. Encoded protein: CASRNRAKNTEAFF.

The chain carries TRBV7-6 and TRBJ2-5, with D unclear. The CDR3 runs 12 residues. V gave up 1 base and J gave up 2 bases, with 2 bases separating them. Germline CDR1 SGHVS, CDR2 FNYEAQ. In DNA, the CDR3 is TGTGCCAGCAGCTTAGAACAAGAGACCCAGTACTTC. This gives the protein CASSLEQETQYF. Based on the CDR3 plus reference TRBV7-6 and TRBJ2-5, the full variable domain is GAGVSQSPRYKVTKRGQDVALRCDPISGHVSLYWYRQALGQGPEFLTYFNYEAQQDKSGLPNDRFSAERPEGSISTLTIQRTEQRDSAMYRCASSLEQETQYFGPGTRLLVL.

J is TRBJ2-3 and V is TRBV7-8, with D unclear. Germline assignment: CDR1 SGHVS and CDR2 FQNEAQ. The germline V and J ends were trimmed by 5 bases and 3 bases, with 12 bases remaining between them. The CDR3 contains 14 residues. The CDR3 is CASSPTGHTDTQYF. CDR3 in DNA: TGTGCCAGCAGCCCCACGGGCCATACAGATACGCAGTATTTT.

The chain carries TRBV29-1 and TRBJ1-1; the D is unclear. The CDR3 consists of 13 residues. V was pared by 4 bases and J by 0 bases, with 9 bases between. Germline V gene data show CDR1 as SQVTM and CDR2 as ANQGSEA. The CDR3 spells CSVGHAVNTEAFF. The DNA for the CDR3 is TGCAGCGTTGGACACGCGGTGAACACTGAAGCTTTCTTT.

The chain employs TRBV6-5 and TRBJ2-7; 9 bases align to TRBD2. The ends lost 0 bases at V and 3 bases at J; junction bases unmatched: 3. The germline gives CDR1 MNHEY, CDR2 SVGAGI. The CDR3 sequence is 15 residues long. CDR3 DNA: TGTGCCAGCAGTTACTCGCTAGCGGGGTTCTACGAGCAGTACTTC. It yields the protein CASSYSLAGFYEQYF.

The CDR3 nucleotides read TGTGCCAGCAGCTTAGCAGCGGGGGTTGAGACCCAGTACTTC. Its translation: CASSLAAGVETQYF. The rearrangement links TRBV7-2 to TRBJ2-5; TRBD2 matches 8 bases. This CDR3 has 14 residues. Germline assignment: CDR1 SGHTA and CDR2 FQGNSA. The trim removed 0 bases at V and 5 bases at J, leaving 2 bases unmatched.

This chain uses TRBV19 with TRBJ2-2, with 9 bases that match TRBD1. The germline V gene encodes CDR1 LNHDA and CDR2 SQIVND (reference sequence). The length of the CDR3 is 16 residues. Losses at the gene ends were 1 base for V and 5 bases for J; bases not matched to a gene: 5. CDR3 sequence reads: CASSIGTGVLTGELFF. CDR3 bases: TGTGCCAGTAGTATAGGGACAGGGGTCCTTACCGGGGAGCTGTTTTTT.

This chain joins TRBV2 and TRBJ1-5; D is uncertain. The CDR3 extends over 15 amino acids. The V and J ends lost 4 bases and 2 bases respectively, with 12 bases between them. Germline CDR1 and CDR2: SNHLY and FYNNEI. The CDR3 coding sequence is TGTGCCAGCAGTGCTTTGAGGGCCGGCAATCAGCCCCAGCATTTT. The encoded protein is CASSALRAGNQPQHF. The whole variable domain, remainder taken from reference TRBV2 and TRBJ1-5, is EPEVTQTPSHQVTQMGQEVILRCVPISNHLYFYWYRQILGQKVEFLVSFYNNEISEKSEIFDDQFSVERPDGSNFTLKIRSTKLEDSAMYFCASSALRAGNQPQHFGDGTRLSIL.

By share, this clone ranks as medium-sized (0.01 to 0.1%). This chain links TRBV9 with TRBJ2-5; 8 nucleotides match TRBD1. The CDR3 runs to 15 residues. J was trimmed by 1 base and V by 4 bases; bases with no gene match: 6. CDR1 is SGDLS and CDR2 is YYNGEE in the germline V gene. The CDR3 DNA follows: TGTGCCAGCAGCTCCGGACAGGGCCCCCAAGAGACCCAGTACTTC. The encoded protein is CASSSGQGPQETQYF.

The rearrangement links TRBV7-9 to TRBJ1-2; no definite D call. The CDR3 extends over 14 amino acids. CDR1 and CDR2 (germline): SEHNR, FQNEAQ (reference sequence). Deletions cut 0 bases from V and 8 bases from J, with 13 bases between. DNA for the CDR3: TGTGCCAGCAGCTTAGCGAGGTCTGGAGGAGGCTACACCTTC. It specifies CASSLARSGGGYTF.

The chain links TRBV10-3 to TRBJ1-2; D ambiguous. Germline lookup yields CDR1 ENHRY and CDR2 SYGVKD. The CDR3 covers 17 residues. V dropped 2 bases and J dropped 0 bases, with 16 bases sitting between them. CDR3 nucleotides: TGTGCCATCAGTGAGGGTGATAAGACACTGACTAACTATGGCTACACCTTC. Its protein product is CAISEGDKTLTNYGYTF.

This clone rates as medium-sized (0.01 to 0.1%). The rearrangement uses TRBV30 and TRBJ1-1; D is ambiguous. The CDR3 has 12 amino acids. V was trimmed by 0 bases and J by 9 bases, leaving 11 bases between them. Germline CDR1 GTSNPN, CDR2 SVGIG (reference sequence). The CDR3 is CAWSVSRTKAFF. The CDR3 region has the DNA TGTGCCTGGAGTGTATCCCGGACCAAAGCTTTCTTT. The complete variable domain, with remaining parts taken from reference TRBV30 and TRBJ1-1, reads SQTIHQWPATLVQPVGSPLSLECTVEGTSNPNLYWYRQAAGRGLQLLFYSVGIGQISSEVPQNLSASRPQDRQFILSSKKLLLSDSGFYLCAWSVSRTKAFFGQGTRLTVV.

The rearrangement links TRBV27 to TRBJ2-3; TRBD2 matches at 14 bases. Germline V CDR1 and CDR2: MNHEY, SMNVEV (reference sequence). Trimming cost V 4 bases and J 3 bases; bases outside gene matches: 6. The CDR3 is 17 residues long. The CDR3: CASSSGLAGGWTDTQYF. CDR3 bases: TGTGCCAGCAGTTCCGGACTAGCGGGGGGTTGGACAGATACGCAGTATTTT.

The count of this clone is one. V usage is TRBV11-2 and J usage is TRBJ1-6; 7 nucleotides align to TRBD1. V lost 0 bases to trimming and J lost 10 bases; unmatched junction nucleotides: 6. The CDR3 extends over 15 amino acids. CDR1 is SGHAT and CDR2 is FQNNGV in the germline V gene. DNA of the CDR3: TGTGCCAGCAGCTTAGATCAAGGGGGCAGATCACCCCTCCACTTT. It translates to CASSLDQGGRSPLHF.

This clone was counted between two and nine times. This chain uses TRBV13 with TRBJ1-6; D is unclear. The CDR3 runs 12 residues. Germline values: CDR1 PRHDT, CDR2 FYEKMQ (reference sequence). V gave up 1 base and J gave up 16 bases, with 11 bases separating them. The CDR3: CASSLESGILHF. The CDR3 DNA follows: TGTGCCAGCAGCTTAGAGAGCGGGATACTCCACTTT. Full variable domain (rest looked up from reference TRBV13 and TRBJ1-6): AAGVIQSPRHLIKEKRETATLKCYPIPRHDTVYWYQQGPGQDPQFLISFYEKMQSDKGSIPDRFSAQQFSDYHSELNMSSLELGDSALYFCASSLESGILHFGNGTRLTVT.

The chain combines TRBV11-2 with TRBJ2-1; TRBD2 aligns across 7 bases. J gave up 7 bases and V 2 bases, and 8 bases lay outside the gene matches. Per the germline V gene, CDR1 is SGHAT and CDR2 is FQNNGV. The CDR3 runs to 15 residues. In nucleotides, the CDR3 is TGTGCCAGCAGCTTACTTGCGGGGGTGGGTAATGAGCAGTTCTTC. It yields the protein CASSLLAGVGNEQFF.

This chain links TRBV11-2 with TRBJ2-3, with TRBD2 as a possible D gene (6 bases). Germline loops: CDR1 SGHAT, CDR2 FQNNGV. This CDR3 contains 14 residues. The V end was cut by 5 bases, the J end by 0 bases, with 9 bases between. CDR3 DNA: TGTGCCAGCAGCCGGACTAAAAGCACAGATACGCAGTATTTT. Translated: CASSRTKSTDTQYF.

The gene calls are TRBV30 and TRBJ2-1, with a weak D call TRBD2 (5 bases). This CDR3 contains 12 residues. Germline V gene sequence: CDR1 GTSNPN, CDR2 SVGIG (reference sequence). V dropped 2 bases and J dropped 10 bases, with 12 bases sitting between them. Written as DNA, the CDR3 is TGTGCCTGGAGTTTCGGGAAAGAGGAGCAGTTCTTC. Translated, it gives CAWSFGKEEQFF.

The J gene is TRBJ1-2, the V gene TRBV7-2; D is perhaps TRBD1 (5 bases). Germline CDR1 SGHTA, CDR2 FQGNSA. V lost 2 bases, J lost 1 base, and 8 bases lay in between. This CDR3 has 14 amino acids. In DNA form, the CDR3 reads TGTGCCAGCAGCTTATCCAGGGTTAACTATGGCTACACCTTC. Its protein is CASSLSRVNYGYTF.

The chain is built from TRBV4-2 and TRBJ2-3; 11 nucleotides line up with TRBD2. The V and J ends lost 4 bases and 6 bases, in that order; junction bases with no gene match: 9. The V gene's germline CDR1 is LGHNA and CDR2 YNFKEQ. There are 16 residues in the CDR3. The CDR3 nucleotides are TGTGCCAGCAGCCGAATTAGCGGGGGGGCTACGGATACGCAGTATTTT. The encoded protein is CASSRISGGATDTQYF.

CDR3 nucleotides: TGTGCCAGCAGGAAGCGGGGGGACACAGATACGCAGTATTTT. Translation gives CASRKRGDTDTQYF. The chain couples TRBV11-1 to TRBJ2-3; 9 positions match TRBD2. Germline CDR1 reads SGHAT; CDR2 reads FQDESV (reference sequence). The ends lost 6 bases at V and 2 bases at J; junction bases unmatched: 3. CDR3 length equals 14 residues.

The rearrangement links TRBV5-4 to TRBJ1-6; 9 nucleotides agree with TRBD1. This CDR3 region has 14 residues. Looked up from germline, CDR1 is SGHNT and CDR2 is YYREEE (reference sequence). J lost 10 bases, V lost 4 bases, and 6 bases had no gene match. This CDR3 reads CASSRDRASSPLHF. CDR3 coding DNA: TGTGCCAGCAGCCGGGACAGGGCGAGCTCACCCCTCCACTTT.

The chain employs TRBV6-1 and TRBJ1-6; 8 bases fit TRBD1. V gave up 0 bases and J gave up 11 bases; unmatched junction bases: 6. This CDR3 is built from 15 residues. Germline loops: CDR1 MNHNS, CDR2 SASEGT. CDR3 DNA sequence: TGTGCCAGCAGTGAAGCCGGGACAGGAGCAACACCCCTCCACTTT. Protein: CASSEAGTGATPLHF.

The chain combines TRBV6-1 with TRBJ1-1; D ambiguous. V shed 3 bases and J shed 5 bases, with 1 base lying between them. This CDR3 is built from 10 residues. Germline assignment: CDR1 MNHNS and CDR2 SASEGT. The CDR3 protein is CASSDTEAFF. The DNA of the CDR3 is TGTGCCAGCAGTGATACTGAAGCTTTCTTT.

As for this clone: At one of its ends the junction is not consistent with the germline gene, which may arise from a read error. The chain joins TRBV18 to TRBJ1-2; 11 bases match TRBD1. CDR1 is KGHSH and CDR2 is LQKENI in the germline V gene. This CDR3 is built from 17 residues. The CDR3 DNA reads as TGTGCCAGCTCATCACCGGGACAGGGGGAAAAGAACTATGGCTACACCTTC. This encodes CASSSPGQGEKNYGYTF.